Sequencing of this T cell receptor beta chain was carried out in a study of blood T cell repertoires in COVID-19. Looking at the study overall: PBMCs, B-cell-depleted T cells, or T cells provided the cDNA or gDNA that made up the material.

Followed over time, Seattle patients had been enrolled while infection was active. Generated by immunoSEQ multiplex PCR, the TCRdb table keeps only in-frame clones and is missing some. The table shows about 210,000 clones, with about four fifths occurring only once. V was trimmed by 8 bases and J by 7 bases, leaving 17 bases between them. The CDR3 extends over 13 amino acids. Germline CDR1 SNHLY, CDR2 FYNNEI. The rearrangement links TRBV2 to TRBJ1-2, with D possibly TRBD1 on 6 matching bases. This receptor was obtained from a woman of 80 years or more with COVID-19, enrolled during active disease. The sample taken for sequencing was peripheral blood. As DNA, the CDR3 is TGTGCCAGCGGCTTAAGGGGGAGTGGTGGCTACACCTTC. Amino acids: CASGLRGSGGYTF.